The clone carrying this T cell receptor beta chain was detected once. The sample is drawn from a study of blood T cell repertoires in COVID-19. Across the study: T cells, B-cell-depleted T cells, or PBMCs supplied cDNA or gDNA.

As processed by the authors: Amplification of reference gene primers was used by the study to estimate nucleated cell counts. Profiled with immunoSEQ multiplex PCR; TCRdb holds only in-frame clones, not every one. V and J calls plus clone size are reproduced from that table; the DNA served to infer D and trimming. Of about 190,000 clones detected, around 85% appear once; the ten largest clones hold 13%. The length of the CDR3 is 13 residues. Trimming took off 3 bases at V and 7 bases at J, with 12 bases between the two ends. The clonotype was recovered from a man in his fifties or sixties who had recovered from COVID-19. The sample was peripheral blood. This sequence joins TRBV12-3 or TRBV12-4 and TRBJ1-2; weak D call: TRBD1 (5 bases). For the CDR3, the DNA is TGTGCCAGCAGTTTTTCACAGGCACGTGGCTACACCTTC. Protein sequence: CASSFSQARGYTF.